This T cell receptor (beta chain) stems from a study of read filtering for tumor transcriptome and immune sequencing. Looking at the study overall: R-ISS stage counts were 8 for I, 15 to 20 for II, 7 for III.

This clonotype was seen many times. A read error may produce the germline difference seen at one junction end. Germline assignment: CDR1 LNHNV and CDR2 YYDKDF (reference sequence). The CDR3 runs 14 residues. This library used roughly 0.4 ug RNA and molecular barcoded adaptors spanning alpha/delta and beta/gamma chains. A single record per CDR3 protein comes from TCRdb applying MiXCR to the reads. The data hold approximately 5,300 distinct CDR3 sequences, with 21% observed a single time. Sequencing was performed on a population of CD138-negative cells sorted from bone marrow. The gene calls are TRBV15 and TRBJ2-3; D possibly matches TRBD1 or TRBD2 (5 bases each). The origin of this receptor is a donor at least 40 years old with multiple myeloma. The CDR3 loop is CTTTDRDPKDTQYF. CDR3 DNA: TGTACCACAACAGACCGGGACCCAAAAGATACGCAGTATTTT.